A selection of T cell receptor beta chains follows, all from one sample in a study of identical twins. One entry per CDR3 protein, called by TCRdb with MiXCR from the 5' RACE reads. The sample consists of 500,000 to 550,000 distinct CDR3 sequences, around 20% of them appearing once. These same data were also listed under a study on T cells expressing NK-cell markers.

Sample: CD4+ T cells sorted from blood. The receptors originated from a woman aged 18 to 35 in good health. Both conserved end residues are part of each CDR3. A D gene is named only where the DNA matches it firmly. Only part of the rows carry a size: once, few, many, or a class if the clone is expanded.

J gene | V gene | clone size | CDR3 length | D gene | CDR3 protein | CDR3 DNA
TRBJ2-1 | TRBV5-1 | - | 13 | - | CASRAGLRNEQFF | TGCGCCAGCAGGGCAGGTTTGCGGAATGAGCAGTTCTTC
TRBJ2-4 | TRBV20-1 | - | 14 | TRBD2 | CSARTSGAANIQYF | TGCAGTGCTAGGACTAGCGGGGCGGCGAACATTCAGTACTTC
TRBJ2-1 | TRBV5-4 | few | 14 | TRBD2 | CASSFPSGGDEQFF | TGTGCCAGCAGCTTCCCTAGCGGGGGGGATGAGCAGTTCTTC
TRBJ2-7 | TRBV10-3 | few | 14 | TRBD1 | CATFRDRGTYEQYF | TGTGCCACCTTCCGGGACAGGGGAACCTACGAGCAGTACTTC
TRBJ1-1 | TRBV6-9 | - | 16 | - | CASSYSRTAMNTEAFF | TGTGCCAGCAGTTATTCGAGGACAGCCATGAACACTGAAGCTTTCTTT
TRBJ1-6 | TRBV3-1 | - | 15 | TRBD1 | CASSQTGGWDSPLHF | TGTGCCAGCAGCCAAACAGGGGGCTGGGATTCACCCCTCCACTTT
TRBJ2-5 | TRBV5-1 | - | 14 | - | CASSFQGMSETQYF | TGCGCCAGCAGCTTCCAGGGAATGTCGGAGACCCAGTACTTC
TRBJ1-5 | TRBV10-3 | many | 16 | - | CAISPQGTPSRQPQHF | TGTGCCATCAGTCCTCAGGGGACGCCATCTCGCCAGCCCCAGCATTTT
TRBJ2-3 | TRBV10-3 | - | 15 | TRBD2 | CAISRTSGITDTQYF | TGTGCCATCAGTAGGACTAGCGGAATCACAGATACGCAGTATTTT
TRBJ2-7 | TRBV6-1 | few | 14 | - | CASSSRESSYEQYF | TGTGCCAGCAGCTCCAGGGAAAGCTCCTACGAGCAGTACTTC